The next 18 T cell receptor beta chains were all read from a single sample in a study of cytomegalovirus exposure and HLA in healthy donors. Amplification used 60 Vbeta primers and 13 Jbeta primers. Sequenced by immunoSEQ multiplex PCR; TCRdb stores in-frame clones only, minus some. The sample includes about 260,000 clones, 84% of them seen just once. Material for sequencing was PBMCs. The receptors stem from a woman aged 40 to 50 in good health and CMV-seropositive.

CDR3 coding DNA: TGTGCCAGCAGTCTGACAGGAATGGGGGGCAATCAGCCCCAGCATTTT. This codes for CASSLTGMGGNQPQHF. This rearrangement joins TRBV28 to TRBJ1-5, with D perhaps TRBD1 (6 bases). CDR3 length equals 16 residues. Germline CDR1 MDHEN, CDR2 SYDVKM. The V gene lost 5 bases and the J gene lost 2 bases, with 16 bases spanning the gap.

The chain is built from TRBV7-9 and TRBJ2-1; TRBD2 matches at 7 bases. CDR1 is SEHNR and CDR2 is FQNEAQ in the germline V gene (reference sequence). J was trimmed by 0 bases and V by 4 bases; bases with no gene match: 3. The CDR3 is 15 residues long. The CDR3 nucleotides are TGTGCCAGCAGCTCCGAGCGGGACTCCTACAATGAGCAGTTCTTC. It yields the protein CASSSERDSYNEQFF. Together with reference TRBV7-9 and TRBJ2-1, the CDR3 gives the full variable domain: DTGVSQNPRHKITKRGQNVTFRCDPISEHNRLYWYRQTLGQGPEFLTYFQNEAQLEKSRLLSDRFSAERPKGSFSTLEIQRTEQGDSAMYLCASSSERDSYNEQFFGPGTRLTVL.

The gene calls are TRBV30 and TRBJ1-1; D is unclear. The V and J ends lost 5 bases and 4 bases respectively, with 14 bases between them. This CDR3 contains 13 residues. CDR1 and CDR2 from the germline V gene are GTSNPN and SVGIG (reference sequence). The CDR3: CAWDRDLFTEAFF. The DNA for the CDR3 is TGTGCCTGGGACCGGGATTTGTTCACTGAAGCTTTCTTT.

The CDR3 DNA is TGTGCCAGCAGCTTAGGGCTAGCGGGAGGAGCCGGGGAGCTGTTTTTT. Translation: CASSLGLAGGAGELFF. The chain combines TRBV7-2 with TRBJ2-2, with 11 bases aligning to TRBD2. CDR3 length equals 16 residues. V was pared by 1 base and J by 6 bases, with 4 bases of the junction left unmatched. Looked up from germline, CDR1 is SGHTA and CDR2 is FQGNSA.

About this clone: Within the sample, other DNA sequences also encode this same CDR3. The chain combines TRBV27 with TRBJ2-7, with D possibly TRBD1 on 6 matching bases. This CDR3 contains 15 residues. CDR1 is MNHEY, CDR2 SMNVEV, per germline (reference sequence). Trimming left V 0 bases short and J 0 bases short, with 9 bases between. The CDR3 DNA is TGTGCCAGCAGTTTATCGATAGGGGGCTCCTACGAGCAGTACTTC. Amino acid sequence: CASSLSIGGSYEQYF.

This clone was picked up a small number of times. The junction does not match germline at one end; this may be a read error. The chain couples TRBV7-9 to TRBJ2-1, with D perhaps TRBD2 (7 bases). This CDR3 contains 16 residues. Germline V gene data show CDR1 as SEHNR and CDR2 as FQNEAQ (reference sequence). CDR3 amino acids: CSSSLGGGGGYNEQFF. The CDR3 bases are TGTTCCAGCAGCTTAGGAGGGGGAGGGGGTTACAATGAGCAGTTCTTC.

V usage is TRBV19 and J usage is TRBJ2-1; 15 positions agree with TRBD2. V shed 5 bases and J 5 bases; nucleotides not matched to a gene: 7. This CDR3 comprises 17 residues. Germline assignment: CDR1 LNHDA and CDR2 SQIVND (reference sequence). The CDR3 protein is CASSLIGLAGGDNEQFF. DNA of the CDR3: TGTGCCAGTAGTTTAATCGGACTAGCGGGAGGGGACAATGAGCAGTTCTTC.

This clone was found many times. This same CDR3 is encoded by further DNA sequences in the sample. V usage is TRBV7-9 and J usage is TRBJ1-2; D unclear. The CDR3 length is 15 residues. CDR1 is SEHNR and CDR2 is FQNEAQ in the germline V gene (reference sequence). Trimming removed 1 base from V and 2 bases from J, with 11 bases in between. This CDR3 reads CASSLGTDFNYGYTF. CDR3 nucleotides: TGTGCCAGCAGCTTAGGAACAGATTTCAACTATGGCTACACCTTC.

The chain employs TRBV6-5 and TRBJ1-2, with D tentatively TRBD1 (5 bases). The CDR3 spans 15 residues. V dropped 6 bases and J dropped 1 base, with 15 bases sitting between them. The V gene's germline CDR1 is MNHEY and CDR2 SVGAGI. The CDR3 spells CASSPEAGINYGYTF. The CDR3 DNA follows: TGTGCCAGCAGCCCCGAAGCAGGGATTAACTATGGCTACACCTTC.

J is TRBJ1-2 and V is TRBV5-6; D is perhaps TRBD1 (5 bases). V lost 5 bases to trimming and J lost 4 bases, with 15 bases between them. Germline V gene sequence: CDR1 SGHDT, CDR2 YYEEEE. The CDR3 contains 14 residues. CDR3 coding DNA: TGTGCCAGCAGGATTCAGGGTAACGGCTATGGCTACACCTTC. Translation gives CASRIQGNGYGYTF.

Of note for this clone: One junction end disagrees with the germline gene, perhaps due to a read error. The chain employs TRBV27 and TRBJ1-2; possibly TRBD1 for D (6 bases). This CDR3 region has 13 residues. CDR1 and CDR2 (germline): MNHEY, SMNVEV (reference sequence). This CDR3 is CASSFRAGDGCTF. For the CDR3, the DNA is TGTGCCAGCAGTTTCCGGGCAGGGGATGGCTGCACCTTC.

CDR3: CASSLRVGTGYEKLFF. CDR3 in DNA: TGTGCCAGCAGCTTAAGGGTCGGGACAGGGTATGAAAAACTGTTTTTT. This chain uses TRBV11-2 with TRBJ1-4, with 9 bases lining up with TRBD1. CDR3 length: 16 residues. The germline CDR1 and CDR2 sequences are SGHAT and FQNNGV. Trimming took 2 bases from V and 6 from J; bases not matched to a gene: 7.

J is TRBJ2-5 and V is TRBV11-2; D possibly corresponds to TRBD2 (6 bases). V gave up 3 bases and J gave up 5 bases, with 13 bases separating them. Germline lookup yields CDR1 SGHAT and CDR2 FQNNGV. The CDR3 has 14 residues. CDR3 amino acids: CASSFWGGGETQYF. CDR3 DNA: TGTGCCAGCAGCTTTTGGGGAGGAGGGGAGACCCAGTACTTC.

This clone was recorded a few times. The chain combines TRBV6-1 with TRBJ2-7; the D is unclear. CDR1 is MNHNS, CDR2 SASEGT, per germline. The CDR3 has 14 residues. V was trimmed by 1 base and J by 5 bases, leaving 12 bases between them. The CDR3 region is CASSEVDSLDEQYF. CDR3 nucleotides: TGTGCCAGCAGTGAAGTTGATAGCTTAGACGAGCAGTACTTC.

This clone has just a few counts. The chain recombines TRBV6-6 with TRBJ2-2; no clear D. Trimming removed 6 bases from V and 4 bases from J, with 12 bases in between. Germline V gene sequence: CDR1 MNHNY, CDR2 SVGAGI (reference sequence). This CDR3 is 14 amino acids long. The CDR3 coding sequence is TGTGCCAGCAGCTTACTACTTGGCACCGGGGAGCTGTTTTTT. Its protein is CASSLLLGTGELFF.

This chain joins TRBV11-2 and TRBJ2-5; 9 positions match TRBD1. This CDR3 has 17 amino acids. The V and J ends lost 0 bases and 7 bases, in that order; junction bases with no gene match: 12. Germline CDR1 SGHAT, CDR2 FQNNGV. CDR3 bases: TGTGCCAGCAGCTTAGAATTGGGGAGGACAGGGGAGGCGACCCAGTACTTC. It yields the protein CASSLELGRTGEATQYF.

The genes are TRBV19 and TRBJ2-1; 15 bases agree with TRBD2. CDR3 size: 18 residues. V lost 11 bases to trimming and J lost 7 bases; unmatched junction nucleotides: 18. Germline loops: CDR1 LNHDA, CDR2 SQIVND (reference sequence). CDR3 sequence (DNA): TGTGCCTTGAGCGCGGAGCCGCTCGGGACTAGCGGGAGGAATGAGCAGTTCTTC. This codes for CALSAEPLGTSGRNEQFF.

This clone was detected a few times. The gene calls are TRBV5-1 and TRBJ2-3, with 9 bases lining up with TRBD1. Germline-derived CDR1 and CDR2 are SGHRS and YFSETQ. The V and J ends lost 4 bases and 6 bases, in that order; junction bases with no gene match: 6. There are 14 residues in the CDR3. CDR3 in DNA: TGCGCCAGCAGCAGAGGACAGGGGATGGATACGCAGTATTTT. This codes for CASSRGQGMDTQYF.